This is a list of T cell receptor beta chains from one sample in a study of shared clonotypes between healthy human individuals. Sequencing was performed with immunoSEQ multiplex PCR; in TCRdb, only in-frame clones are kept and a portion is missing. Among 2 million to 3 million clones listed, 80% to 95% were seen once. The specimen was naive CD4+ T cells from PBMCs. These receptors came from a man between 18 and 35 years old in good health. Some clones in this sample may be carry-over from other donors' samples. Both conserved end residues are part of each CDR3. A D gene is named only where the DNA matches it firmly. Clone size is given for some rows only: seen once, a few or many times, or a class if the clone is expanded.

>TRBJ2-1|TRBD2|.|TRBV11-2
CASSFTPGTSVYNEQFF
TGTGCCAGCAGCTTTACCCCCGGGACTAGCGTTTACAATGAGCAGTTCTTC
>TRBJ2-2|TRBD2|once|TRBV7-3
CASSLTWDNRGLAGTGELFF
TGTGCCAGCAGCTTAACGTGGGACAATCGAGGACTAGCGGGAACCGGGGAGCTGTTTTTT
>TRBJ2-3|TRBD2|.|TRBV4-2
CASSQDGLAGVGGDTQYF
TGTGCCAGCAGCCAAGATGGGTTAGCGGGAGTCGGGGGAGATACGCAGTATTTT
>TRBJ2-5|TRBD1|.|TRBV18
CASSPRDREGYQETQYF
TGTGCCAGCTCACCACGGGACAGGGAGGGGTACCAAGAGACCCAGTACTTC
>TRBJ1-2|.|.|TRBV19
CASIRAALRYGYTF
TGTGCCAGTATTAGGGCAGCCCTTAGGTATGGCTACACCTTC
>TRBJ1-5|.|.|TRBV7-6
CASSFGGNQPQHF
TGTGCCAGCAGCTTTGGCGGGAATCAGCCCCAGCATTTT
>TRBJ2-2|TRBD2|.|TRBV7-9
CASSRGGGTGELFF
TGTGCCAGCAGCCGCGGCGGGGGTACCGGGGAGCTGTTTTTT
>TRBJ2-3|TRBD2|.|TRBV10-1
CASTLAGPLLGTSGTSTDTQYF
TGCGCCAGCACTCTAGCCGGGCCTCTTTTGGGGACTAGCGGGACTAGCACAGATACGCAGTATTTT
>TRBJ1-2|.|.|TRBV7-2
CASSLGHQDGYTF
TGTGCCAGCAGCTTAGGGCACCAGGATGGCTACACCTTC
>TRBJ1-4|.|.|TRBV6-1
CASSEGSNNEKLFF
TGTGCCAGCAGTGAGGGGAGTAATAATGAAAAACTGTTTTTT
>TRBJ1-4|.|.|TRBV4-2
CASSQDDSYNEKLFF
TGTGCCAGCAGCCAAGATGACTCCTATAATGAAAAACTGTTTTTT
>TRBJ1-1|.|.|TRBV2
CASSKSQGMNTEAFF
TGTGCCAGCAGTAAAAGCCAGGGCATGAACACTGAAGCTTTCTTT
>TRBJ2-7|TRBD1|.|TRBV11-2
CASSSLGGQGTYEQYF
TGTGCCAGCAGCTCCCTCGGAGGACAGGGGACCTACGAGCAGTACTTC
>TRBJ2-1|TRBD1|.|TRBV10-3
CAIRKRTGIGDEQFF
TGTGCCATCAGGAAGAGGACAGGGATCGGCGATGAGCAGTTCTTC
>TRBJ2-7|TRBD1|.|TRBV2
CASTPGQGVYEQYF
TGTGCCAGCACCCCGGGACAGGGGGTCTACGAGCAGTACTTC
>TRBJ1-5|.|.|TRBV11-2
CASSLVAGDYQPQHF
TGTGCCAGCAGCTTAGTGGCGGGAGACTATCAGCCCCAGCATTTT
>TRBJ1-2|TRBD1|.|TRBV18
CASSPGTWDSNHGYTF
TGTGCCAGCTCACCTGGAACCTGGGACAGTAACCATGGCTACACCTTC
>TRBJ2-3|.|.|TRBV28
CASSGVPRLSTDTQYF
TGTGCCAGCAGTGGGGTACCGCGACTAAGCACAGATACGCAGTATTTT
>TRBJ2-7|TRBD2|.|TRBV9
CASSIRQLAGIYEQHF
TGTGCCAGCAGCATCCGTCAACTAGCGGGAATCTACGAGCAGCACTTC
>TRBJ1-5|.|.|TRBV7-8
CASSMKTDQPQHF
TGTGCCAGCAGCATGAAGACAGATCAGCCCCAGCATTTT
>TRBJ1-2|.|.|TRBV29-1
CSVDGRAAVGGYTF
TGCAGCGTTGATGGGAGGGCCGCAGTTGGCGGCTACACCTTC
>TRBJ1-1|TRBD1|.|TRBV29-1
CSVEGEQGDTEAFF
TGCAGCGTTGAAGGGGAACAGGGGGACACTGAAGCTTTCTTT
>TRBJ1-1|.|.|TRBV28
CATLDGGSYGTEAFF
TGTGCCACCTTGGACGGGGGGTCTTATGGGACTGAAGCTTTCTTT
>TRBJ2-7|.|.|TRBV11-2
CASSGRFLGNYEQYF
TGTGCCAGCAGCGGACGGTTTTTGGGCAACTACGAGCAGTACTTC
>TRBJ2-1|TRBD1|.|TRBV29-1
CSVVRGQGRGQFF
TGCAGCGTTGTTCGGGGACAGGGTAGAGGGCAGTTCTTC
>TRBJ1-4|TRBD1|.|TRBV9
CASSRGQGAYEKLFF
TGTGCCAGCAGCAGGGGACAGGGGGCGTATGAAAAACTGTTTTTT
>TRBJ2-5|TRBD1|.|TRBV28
CATTGGMMETQYF
TGTGCCACCACAGGGGGCATGATGGAGACCCAGTACTTC
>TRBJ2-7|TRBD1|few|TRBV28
CASSLYRGPYEQYF
TGTGCCAGCAGTTTATACAGGGGGCCCTACGAGCAGTACTTC
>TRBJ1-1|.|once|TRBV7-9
CASSQSGGQSNTEAFF
TGTGCCAGCAGCCAATCCGGGGGGCAAAGTAACACTGAAGCTTTCTTT
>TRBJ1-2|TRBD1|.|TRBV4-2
CASSQDVDRGRLGYTF
TGTGCCAGCAGCCAAGATGTGGACAGGGGGAGACTTGGCTACACCTTC
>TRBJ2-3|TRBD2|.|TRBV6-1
CASSEILAGLSDTQYF
TGTGCCAGCAGTGAAATCCTAGCGGGGCTCTCAGATACGCAGTATTTT
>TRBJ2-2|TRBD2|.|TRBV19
CASSIVAGGAGELFF
TGTGCCAGTAGTATCGTTGCGGGAGGCGCCGGGGAGCTGTTTTTT
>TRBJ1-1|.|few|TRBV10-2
CASRIGRAGDTEAFF
TGCGCCAGCAGGATAGGACGGGCCGGGGACACTGAAGCTTTCTTT
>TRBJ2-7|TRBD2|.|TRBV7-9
CASSPGLAGVVYEQYF
TGTGCCAGCAGCCCCGGACTAGCGGGAGTGGTATACGAGCAGTACTTC
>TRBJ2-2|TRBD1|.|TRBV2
CASSEPTGGGLGTGELFF
TGTGCCAGCAGTGAACCGACAGGGGGAGGGCTGGGGACCGGGGAGCTGTTTTTT
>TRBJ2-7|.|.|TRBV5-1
CASSLGGSISYEQYF
TGCGCCAGCAGCTTGGGTGGCAGCATCTCCTACGAGCAGTACTTC
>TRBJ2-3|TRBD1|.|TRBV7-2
CASSFRDSPFSTDTQYF
TGTGCCAGCAGCTTCCGGGACAGCCCGTTTAGCACAGATACGCAGTATTTT
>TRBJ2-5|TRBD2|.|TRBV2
CASRLSGSRETQYF
TGTGCCAGCAGGCTCAGCGGGAGTAGGGAGACCCAGTACTTC
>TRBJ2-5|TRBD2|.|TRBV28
CASSLFQSSGRPEEETQYF
TGTGCCAGCAGTTTATTTCAGTCTAGCGGGAGGCCCGAAGAGGAGACCCAGTACTTC
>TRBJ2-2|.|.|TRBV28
CASSPQGRGTGELFF
TGTGCCAGCAGTCCACAGGGGCGGGGGACCGGGGAGCTGTTTTTT
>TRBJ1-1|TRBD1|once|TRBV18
CASSRTGGGTEAFF
TGTGCCAGCTCCCGAACAGGGGGGGGCACTGAAGCTTTCTTT
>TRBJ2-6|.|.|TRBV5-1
CASSLALGGANVLTF
TGCGCCAGCAGCTTGGCTCTGGGTGGTGCCAACGTCCTGACTTTC
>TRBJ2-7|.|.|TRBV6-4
CASSEQLRGEQYF
TGTGCCAGCAGTGAGCAACTAAGGGGCGAGCAGTACTTC
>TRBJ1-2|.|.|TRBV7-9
CASSFGGSTNYGYTF
TGTGCCAGCAGCTTCGGAGGGAGCACTAACTATGGCTACACCTTC
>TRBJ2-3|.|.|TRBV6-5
CASRPTAEGQKYF
TGTGCCAGCCGCCCAACGGCGGAGGGACAAAAGTATTTT
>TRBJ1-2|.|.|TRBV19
CASKSTGGFYGYTF
TGTGCCAGTAAGTCGACAGGAGGTTTCTATGGCTACACCTTC
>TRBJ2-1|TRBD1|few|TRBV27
CASRDRGHEQFF
TGTGCCAGCAGGGACAGGGGACATGAGCAGTTCTTC
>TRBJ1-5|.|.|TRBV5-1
CASSSDGSNQPQHF
TGCGCCAGCAGCTCCGACGGTAGCAATCAGCCCCAGCATTTT
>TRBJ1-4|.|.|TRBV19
CASRPNGGPNEKLFF
TGTGCCAGTAGACCCAACGGGGGTCCGAATGAAAAACTGTTTTTT
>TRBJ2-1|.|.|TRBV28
CASSLGRLYNEQFF
TGTGCCAGCAGTTTAGGTCGACTCTACAATGAGCAGTTCTTC
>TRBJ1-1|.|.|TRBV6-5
CASSYPSTGEAFF
TGTGCCAGCAGTTACCCTTCTACCGGTGAGGCTTTCTTT
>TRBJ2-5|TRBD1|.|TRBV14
CASSQNRGETQYF
TGTGCCAGCAGCCAAAACAGGGGAGAGACCCAGTACTTC